This paragraph covers one TCR beta chain sequence. This clone has a handful of counts. The target of this receptor is not known. The sample holds no much larger clone one base away, and base qualities are not on file. The data were obtained in a study of blood T cell repertoires in COVID-19 (dated by TCRdb to 2019 to 2021). A note on the overall study: The collaborator samples originated in the United States, Italy and Spain and spanned the acute and convalescent phases of COVID-19. The prospective study material was composed of cDNA or gDNA derived from T cells, B-cell-depleted T cells, or PBMCs. The dataset comprised deeply sampled blood TCRbeta repertoires from subjects exposed to, actively infected with, or recovered from COVID-19. A freely available public database, intended as a resource for researchers studying the immune response to SARS-CoV-2, is where the repertoires were released. Samples were obtained from the ongoing ImmuneRACE study (first 160 participants) and from roughly 1,300 subjects provided by 6 global collaborators. Sample metadata almost always included a de-identified subject ID, COVID-19 status, age in years and sex. HLA class I and class II types, where available, came from metadata supplied by the sample provider rather than from assay-based typing.

TCRbeta CDR3 regions were amplified from genomic DNA by means of the immunoSEQ Assay, a bias-controlled multiplex PCR. In the authors' own workflow: The number of nucleated cells in each sample was estimated from the amplification of reference gene primers within the assay. To quantify the absolute abundance of each unique TCRbeta CDR3 rearrangement, sequence reads were collapsed and filtered. For each sample, productive Simpson clonality was calculated as the square root of Simpson's diversity index across productive rearrangements. TCRdb re-hosts the immuneACCESS table, in-frame sequences only. Its copies lack some clones; in the studies checked, an unresolved V gene accounts for under half of them, and the cause for the rest is not known. The V and J calls and the clone size are those of that table, but D and trimming were determined from the DNA. This sample gives some 77,000 clones in total; roughly 80% of them show up just once. 1.8% of the sample is in the top ten clones.

Summary of the overall study and its limitations: The quantity of clinical and demographic metadata differed by source and by participant and was supplied without curation.

The trim is 5 bases for V and 7 bases for J, with a gap of 23 bases between the germline ends. The CDR3, from cysteine to phenylalanine, totals 16 residues. The kept DNA is CDR3 alone, 48 bases in frame from the first base. Per the germline V gene, MDHEN is the CDR1 and SYDVKM is the CDR2. Whole blood was collected in K2EDTA tubes by collaborating institutions according to the institutions' own protocols. Collaborator samples were shipped for TCRbeta analysis as frozen whole blood, isolated PBMCs, or DNA extracted from either sample type. Sequences were obtained from peripheral blood. Recombination connected TRBV28 to TRBJ1-1, with a tentative D gene TRBD1 over 6 matching bases. The TCR sequence derives from a woman aged 55-75 years with acute or convalescent COVID-19. The nucleotides are TGTGCCAGCAGTCCGGTGTTTGGGAGGGGGGCGTTTGAAGCTTTCTTT. It is translated as CASSPVFGRGAFEAFF.